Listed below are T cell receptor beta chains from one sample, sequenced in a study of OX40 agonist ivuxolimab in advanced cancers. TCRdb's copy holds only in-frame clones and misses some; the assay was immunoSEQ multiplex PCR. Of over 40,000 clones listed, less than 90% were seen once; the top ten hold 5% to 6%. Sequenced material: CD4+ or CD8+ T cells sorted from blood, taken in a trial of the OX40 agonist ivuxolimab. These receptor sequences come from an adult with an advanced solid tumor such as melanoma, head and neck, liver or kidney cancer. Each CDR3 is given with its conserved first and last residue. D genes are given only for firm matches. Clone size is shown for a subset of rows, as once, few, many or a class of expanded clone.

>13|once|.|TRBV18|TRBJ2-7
CASSPSPAYEQYF
TGTGCCAGCTCACCATCACCGGCCTACGAGCAGTACTTC
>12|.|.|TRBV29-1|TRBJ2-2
CSVTVNTGELFF
TGCAGCGTGACAGTCAACACCGGGGAGCTGTTTTTT
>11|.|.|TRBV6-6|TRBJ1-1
CASRANTEAFF
TGTGCCAGCAGAGCGAACACTGAAGCTTTCTTT
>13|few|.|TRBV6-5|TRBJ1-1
CASSSDGYFEAFF
TGTGCCAGCAGTTCCGACGGCTACTTTGAAGCTTTCTTT
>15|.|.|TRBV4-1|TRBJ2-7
CASSRAVTTGREQYF
TGCGCCAGCAGCCGCGCCGTTACCACCGGCAGGGAGCAGTACTTC
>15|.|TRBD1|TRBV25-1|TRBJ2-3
CASSEWTGGSDTQYF
TGTGCCAGCAGTGAATGGACAGGGGGCTCAGATACGCAGTATTTT
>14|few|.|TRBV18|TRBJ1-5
CASSTEVSNQPQHF
TGTGCCAGCTCCACGGAGGTGAGCAATCAGCCCCAGCATTTT
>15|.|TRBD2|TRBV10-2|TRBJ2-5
CASSEPAGGQETQYF
TGCGCCAGCAGTGAACCAGCGGGAGGCCAAGAGACCCAGTACTTC
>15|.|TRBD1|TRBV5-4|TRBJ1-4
CASSLGGGGSEKLFF
TGTGCCAGCAGCTTGGGAGGGGGCGGCAGTGAAAAACTGTTTTTT
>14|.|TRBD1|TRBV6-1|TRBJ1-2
CASVWDRGIYGYTF
TGTGCCAGTGTCTGGGACAGGGGCATCTATGGCTACACCTTC
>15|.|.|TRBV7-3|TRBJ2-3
CASSLGSDLTDTQYF
TGTGCCAGCAGCTTAGGGTCAGACCTCACAGATACGCAGTATTTT
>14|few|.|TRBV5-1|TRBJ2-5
CASSLGGVQETQYF
TGCGCCAGCAGCTTGGGAGGGGTCCAAGAGACCCAGTACTTC
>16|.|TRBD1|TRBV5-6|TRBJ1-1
CASNRADREFNTEAFF
TGTGCCAGCAACAGGGCGGACAGGGAGTTCAACACTGAAGCTTTCTTT
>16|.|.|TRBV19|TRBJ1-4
CASSIRTVTLGEKLFF
TGTGCCAGTAGTATTCGGACGGTCACCCTGGGTGAAAAACTGTTTTTT
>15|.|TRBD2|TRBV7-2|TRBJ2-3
CASSPGLAGVSTQYF
TGTGCCAGCAGCCCCGGACTAGCGGGAGTGTCGACGCAGTATTTT
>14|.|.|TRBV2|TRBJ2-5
CASSEERDQETQYF
TGTGCCAGCAGTGAGGAGCGGGACCAAGAGACCCAGTACTTC
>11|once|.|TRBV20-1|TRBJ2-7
CSVAGTGEQYF
TGCAGTGTCGCAGGGACGGGGGAGCAGTACTTC
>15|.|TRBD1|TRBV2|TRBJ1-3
CASCRDSGSGNTIYF
TGTGCCAGCTGCCGGGACAGCGGCTCTGGAAACACCATATATTTT
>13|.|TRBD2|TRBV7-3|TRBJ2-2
CATGLDYTGELFF
TGTGCCACAGGACTAGACTACACCGGGGAGCTGTTTTTT
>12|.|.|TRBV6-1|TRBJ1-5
CASSERFQPQHF
TGTGCCAGCAGTGAACGCTTTCAGCCCCAGCATTTT
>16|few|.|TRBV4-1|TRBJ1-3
CASSPRGRISGNTIYF
TGCGCCAGCAGCCCTCGAGGTAGAATCTCTGGAAACACCATATATTTT
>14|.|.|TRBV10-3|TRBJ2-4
CAISRDPSENIQYF
TGTGCCATCAGCCGCGATCCCTCCGAAAACATTCAGTACTTC
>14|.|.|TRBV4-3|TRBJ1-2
CASSKGRMFYGYTF
TGCGCCAGCAGCAAGGGCCGTATGTTTTATGGCTACACCTTC
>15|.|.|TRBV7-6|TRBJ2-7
CASSSRGGSGYEQYF
TGTGCCAGCAGCTCCAGGGGCGGGAGCGGGTACGAGCAGTACTTC